This T cell receptor (beta chain) was recorded in a study of radiation and T cells in renal cell carcinoma. The CDR3 consists of 15 residues. V shed 3 bases, J shed 3 bases, and the junction held 4 bases outside the gene matches. CDR1 is MNHEY and CDR2 is SMNVEV in the germline V gene (reference sequence). Time point described: blood 2 weeks post-SBRT. The treatment here: 15 Gy SBRT to primary tumor, nephrectomy 4 weeks later. Assay used: immunoSEQ multiplex PCR; TCRdb lists only in-frame clones, some missing. The sample shows tens of thousands of clones, about 86% of them seen only once. Findings and limits, study-wide: In blood, top tumor clones expanded by 2 weeks, shrinking by 4.

Points on this clone: Its antigen is currently unknown.

V usage is TRBV27 and J usage is TRBJ1-5; 8 positions agree with TRBD1. The starting material was blood, obtained from a patient whose treatment included radiotherapy and nephrectomy. This clonotype was sampled from a woman aged 45-65 years with renal cell carcinoma. The CDR3 reads CASSLTGEVNQPQHF. DNA of the CDR3: TGTGCCAGCAGTTTGACAGGGGAGGTCAATCAGCCCCAGCATTTT.